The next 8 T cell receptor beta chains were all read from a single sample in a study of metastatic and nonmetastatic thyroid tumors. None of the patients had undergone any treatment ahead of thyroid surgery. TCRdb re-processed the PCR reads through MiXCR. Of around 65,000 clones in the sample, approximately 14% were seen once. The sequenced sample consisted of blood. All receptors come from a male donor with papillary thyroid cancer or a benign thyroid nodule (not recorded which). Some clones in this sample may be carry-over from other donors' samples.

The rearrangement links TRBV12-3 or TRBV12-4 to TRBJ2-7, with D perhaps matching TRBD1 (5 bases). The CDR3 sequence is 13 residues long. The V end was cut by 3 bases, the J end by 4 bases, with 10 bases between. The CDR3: CASSFRGVYEQYF. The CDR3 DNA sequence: TGTGCCAGCAGTTTTAGGGGCGTTTACGAGCAGTACTTC.

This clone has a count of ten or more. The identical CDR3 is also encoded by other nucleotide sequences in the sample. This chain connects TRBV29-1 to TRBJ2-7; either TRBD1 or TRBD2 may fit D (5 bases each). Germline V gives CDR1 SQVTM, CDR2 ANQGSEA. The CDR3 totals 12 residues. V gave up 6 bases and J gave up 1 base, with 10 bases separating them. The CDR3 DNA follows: TGCAGCGTCCGAGGGGTTTCCTACGAGCAGTACTTC. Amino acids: CSVRGVSYEQYF.

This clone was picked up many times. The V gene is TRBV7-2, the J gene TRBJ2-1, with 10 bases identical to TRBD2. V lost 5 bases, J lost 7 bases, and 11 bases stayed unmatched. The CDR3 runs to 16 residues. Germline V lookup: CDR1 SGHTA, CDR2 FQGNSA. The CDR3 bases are TGTGCCAGCAGCCCCATAGCGGGAGGCAACCCGAATGAGCAGTTCTTC. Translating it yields CASSPIAGGNPNEQFF.

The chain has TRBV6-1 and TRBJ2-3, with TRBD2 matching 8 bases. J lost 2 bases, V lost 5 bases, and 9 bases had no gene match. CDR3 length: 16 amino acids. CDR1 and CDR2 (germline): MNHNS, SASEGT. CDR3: CASSLSAGGSTDTQYF. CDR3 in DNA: TGTGCCAGCAGTCTTTCTGCGGGAGGTTCCACAGATACGCAGTATTTT.

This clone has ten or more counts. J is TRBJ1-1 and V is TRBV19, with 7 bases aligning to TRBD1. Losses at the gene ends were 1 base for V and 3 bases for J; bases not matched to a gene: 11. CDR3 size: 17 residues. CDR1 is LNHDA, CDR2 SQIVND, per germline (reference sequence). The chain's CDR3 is CASSIGPGQKEYTEAFF. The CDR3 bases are TGTGCCAGTAGTATAGGGCCGGGACAGAAGGAGTACACTGAAGCTTTCTTT.

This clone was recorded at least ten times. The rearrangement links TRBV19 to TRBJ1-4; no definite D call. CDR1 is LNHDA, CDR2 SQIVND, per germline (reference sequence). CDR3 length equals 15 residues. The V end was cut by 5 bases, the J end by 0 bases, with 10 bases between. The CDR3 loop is CASSSSVATNEKLFF. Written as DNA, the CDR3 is TGTGCCAGTAGTTCCTCAGTTGCAACTAATGAAAAACTGTTTTTT. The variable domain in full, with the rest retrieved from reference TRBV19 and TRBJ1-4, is DGGITQSPKYLFRKEGQNVTLSCEQNLNHDAMYWYRQDPGQGLRLIYYSQIVNDFQKGDIAEGYSVSREKKESFPLTVTSAQKNPTAFYLCASSSSVATNEKLFFGSGTQLSVL.

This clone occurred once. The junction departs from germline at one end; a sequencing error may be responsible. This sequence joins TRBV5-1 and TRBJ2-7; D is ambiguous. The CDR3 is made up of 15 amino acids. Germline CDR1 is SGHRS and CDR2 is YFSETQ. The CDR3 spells CASSLVADDSYERYF. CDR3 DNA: TGCGCCAGCAGCTTAGTAGCTGACGACTCCTACGAGCGGTACTTC.

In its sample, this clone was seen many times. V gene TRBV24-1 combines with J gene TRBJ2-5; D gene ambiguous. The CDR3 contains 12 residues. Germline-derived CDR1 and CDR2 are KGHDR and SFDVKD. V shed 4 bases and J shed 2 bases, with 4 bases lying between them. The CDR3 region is CATSDAQETQYF. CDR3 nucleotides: TGTGCCACCAGTGACGCGCAAGAGACCCAGTACTTC.